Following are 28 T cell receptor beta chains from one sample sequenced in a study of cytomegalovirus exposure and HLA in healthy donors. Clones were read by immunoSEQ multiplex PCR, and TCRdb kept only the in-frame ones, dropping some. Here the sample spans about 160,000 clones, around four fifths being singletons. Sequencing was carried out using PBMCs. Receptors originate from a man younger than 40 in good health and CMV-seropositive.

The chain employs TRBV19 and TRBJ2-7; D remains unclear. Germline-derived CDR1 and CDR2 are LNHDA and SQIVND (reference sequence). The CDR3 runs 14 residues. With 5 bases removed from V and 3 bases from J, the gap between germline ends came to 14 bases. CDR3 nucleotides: TGTGCCAGTAGTGGCAGGAATAAGTTCTACGAGCAGTACTTC. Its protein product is CASSGRNKFYEQYF. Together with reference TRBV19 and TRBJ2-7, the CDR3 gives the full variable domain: DGGITQSPKYLFRKEGQNVTLSCEQNLNHDAMYWYRQDPGQGLRLIYYSQIVNDFQKGDIAEGYSVSREKKESFPLTVTSAQKNPTAFYLCASSGRNKFYEQYFGPGTRLTVT.

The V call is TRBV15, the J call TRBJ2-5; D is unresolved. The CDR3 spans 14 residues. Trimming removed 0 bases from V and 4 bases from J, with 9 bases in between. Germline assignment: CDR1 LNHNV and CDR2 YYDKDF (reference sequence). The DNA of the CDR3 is TGTGCCACCAGCAGAGAGCCAGCGAGAGAGACCCAGTACTTC. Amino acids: CATSREPARETQYF.

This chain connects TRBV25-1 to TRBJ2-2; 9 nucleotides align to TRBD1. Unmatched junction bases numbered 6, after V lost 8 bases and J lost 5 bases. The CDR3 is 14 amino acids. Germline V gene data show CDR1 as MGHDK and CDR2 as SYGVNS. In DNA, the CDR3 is TGTGCCAGCGGAGGACAGGGGCCGACCGGGGAGCTGTTTTTT. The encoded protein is CASGGQGPTGELFF.

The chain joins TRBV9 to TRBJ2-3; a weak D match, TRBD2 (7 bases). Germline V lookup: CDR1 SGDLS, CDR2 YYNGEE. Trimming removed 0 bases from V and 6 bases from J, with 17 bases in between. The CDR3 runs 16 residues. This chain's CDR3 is CASSVAGGGPSDTQYF. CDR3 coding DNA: TGTGCCAGCAGCGTAGCTGGGGGGGGGCCCTCGGATACGCAGTATTTT.

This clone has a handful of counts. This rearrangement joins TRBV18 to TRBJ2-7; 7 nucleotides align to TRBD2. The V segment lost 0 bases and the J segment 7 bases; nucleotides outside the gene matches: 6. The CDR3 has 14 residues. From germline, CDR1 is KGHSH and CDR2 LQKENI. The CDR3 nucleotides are TGTGCCAGCTCACCACCGGGCAGGGAGGGAGAGCAGTACTTC. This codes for CASSPPGREGEQYF. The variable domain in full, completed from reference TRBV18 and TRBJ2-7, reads NAGVMQNPRHLVRRRGQEARLRCSPMKGHSHVYWYRQLPEEGLKFMVYLQKENIIDESGMPKERFSAEFPKEGPSILRIQQVVRGDSAAYFCASSPPGREGEQYFGPGTRLTVT.

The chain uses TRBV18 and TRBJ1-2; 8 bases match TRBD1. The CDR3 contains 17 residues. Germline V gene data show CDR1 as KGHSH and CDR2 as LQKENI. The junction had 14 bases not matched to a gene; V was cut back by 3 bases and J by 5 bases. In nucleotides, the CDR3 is TGTGCCAGCTCACCGGTCTACACGGGACAGGCCGAATATGGCTACACCTTC. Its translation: CASSPVYTGQAEYGYTF.

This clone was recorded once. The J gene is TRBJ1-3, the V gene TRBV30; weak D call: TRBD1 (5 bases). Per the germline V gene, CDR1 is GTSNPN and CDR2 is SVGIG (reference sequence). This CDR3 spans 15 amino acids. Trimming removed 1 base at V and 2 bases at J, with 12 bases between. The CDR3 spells CAWSGGGFAGNTIYF. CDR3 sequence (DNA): TGTGCCTGGAGTGGCGGGGGATTTGCTGGAAACACCATATATTTT.

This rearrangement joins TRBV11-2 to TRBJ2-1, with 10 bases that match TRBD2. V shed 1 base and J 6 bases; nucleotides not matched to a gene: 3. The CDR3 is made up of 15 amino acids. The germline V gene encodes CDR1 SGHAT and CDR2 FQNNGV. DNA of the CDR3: TGTGCCAGCAGCTTAGGGCCTAGCGGGGGCAATGAGCAGTTCTTC. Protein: CASSLGPSGGNEQFF.

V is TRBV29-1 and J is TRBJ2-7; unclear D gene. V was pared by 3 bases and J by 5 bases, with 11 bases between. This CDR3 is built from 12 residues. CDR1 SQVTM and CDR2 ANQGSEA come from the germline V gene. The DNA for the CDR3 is TGCAGCGTTGAGATAACCGAGGACGAGCAGTACTTC. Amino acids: CSVEITEDEQYF.

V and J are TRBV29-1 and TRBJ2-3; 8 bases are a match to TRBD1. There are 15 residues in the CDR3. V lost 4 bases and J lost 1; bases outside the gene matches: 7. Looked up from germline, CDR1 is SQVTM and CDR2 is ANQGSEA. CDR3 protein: CSVGPGTGGTDTQYF. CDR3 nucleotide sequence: TGCAGCGTTGGCCCCGGGACAGGAGGCACAGATACGCAGTATTTT.

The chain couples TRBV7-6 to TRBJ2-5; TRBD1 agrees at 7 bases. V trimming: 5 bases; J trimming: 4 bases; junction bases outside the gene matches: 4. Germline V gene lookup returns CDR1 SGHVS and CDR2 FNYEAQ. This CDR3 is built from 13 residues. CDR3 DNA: TGTGCCAGCAGCGTTACAGGGGCAGAGACCCAGTACTTC. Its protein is CASSVTGAETQYF.

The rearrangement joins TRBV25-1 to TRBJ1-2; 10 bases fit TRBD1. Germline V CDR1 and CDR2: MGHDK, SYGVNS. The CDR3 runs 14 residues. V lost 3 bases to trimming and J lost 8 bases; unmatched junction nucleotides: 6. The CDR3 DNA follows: TGTGCCAGCAGTGAGACAGGGGGCGCGAGGGGCTACACCTTC. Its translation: CASSETGGARGYTF.

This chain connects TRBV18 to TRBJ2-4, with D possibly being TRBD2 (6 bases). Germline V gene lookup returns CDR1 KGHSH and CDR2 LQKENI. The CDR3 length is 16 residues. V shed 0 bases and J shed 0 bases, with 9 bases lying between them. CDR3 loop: CASSPPWGVAKNIQYF. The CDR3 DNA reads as TGTGCCAGCTCACCACCGTGGGGGGTAGCCAAAAACATTCAGTACTTC.

CDR3 nucleotide sequence: TGCGCCAGCAGCCTACGATCATCAGGCGTCTACACCTTC. Protein: CASSLRSSGVYTF. V and J are TRBV4-3 and TRBJ1-2, with D unclear. The CDR3 extends over 13 amino acids. Germline V lookup: CDR1 LGHNA, CDR2 YSLEER. Trimming removed 4 bases at V and 10 bases at J, with 16 bases between.

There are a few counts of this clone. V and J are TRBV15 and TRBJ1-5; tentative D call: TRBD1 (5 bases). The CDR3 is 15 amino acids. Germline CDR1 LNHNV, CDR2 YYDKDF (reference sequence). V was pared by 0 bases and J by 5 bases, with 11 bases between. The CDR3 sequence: CATSRDQQAYQPQHF. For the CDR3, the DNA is TGTGCCACCAGCAGAGATCAACAGGCTTATCAGCCCCAGCATTTT.

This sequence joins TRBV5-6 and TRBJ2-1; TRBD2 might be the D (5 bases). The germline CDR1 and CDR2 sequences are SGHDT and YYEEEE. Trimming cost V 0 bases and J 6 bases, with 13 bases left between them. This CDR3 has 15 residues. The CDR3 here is CASSLAGVATNEQFF. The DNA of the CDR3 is TGTGCCAGCAGCTTGGCCGGGGTAGCCACCAATGAGCAGTTCTTC. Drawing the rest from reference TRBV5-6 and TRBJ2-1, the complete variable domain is DAGVTQSPTHLIKTRGQQVTLRCSPKSGHDTVSWYQQALGQGPQFIFQYYEEEERQRGNFPDRFSGHQFPNYSSELNVNALLLGDSALYLCASSLAGVATNEQFFGPGTRLTVL.

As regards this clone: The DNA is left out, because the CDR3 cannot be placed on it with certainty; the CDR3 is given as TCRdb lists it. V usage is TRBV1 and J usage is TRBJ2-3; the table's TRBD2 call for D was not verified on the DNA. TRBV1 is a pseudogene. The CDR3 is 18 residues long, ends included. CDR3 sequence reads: CTSSQVGGGARSTDTQYF.

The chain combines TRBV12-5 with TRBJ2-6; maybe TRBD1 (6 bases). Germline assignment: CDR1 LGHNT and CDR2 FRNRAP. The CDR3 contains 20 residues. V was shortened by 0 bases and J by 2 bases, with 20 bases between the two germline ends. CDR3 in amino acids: CASGLVRGKTRMPGANVLTF. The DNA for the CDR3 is TGTGCTAGTGGTTTGGTCAGGGGTAAAACTCGAATGCCTGGGGCCAACGTCCTGACTTTC.

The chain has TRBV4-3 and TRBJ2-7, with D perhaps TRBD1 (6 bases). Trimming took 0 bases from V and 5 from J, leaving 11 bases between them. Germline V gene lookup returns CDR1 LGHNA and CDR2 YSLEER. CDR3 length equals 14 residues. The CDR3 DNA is TGCGCCAGCAGCCAAGATTGGGCAGGGGACGAGCAGTACTTC. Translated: CASSQDWAGDEQYF.

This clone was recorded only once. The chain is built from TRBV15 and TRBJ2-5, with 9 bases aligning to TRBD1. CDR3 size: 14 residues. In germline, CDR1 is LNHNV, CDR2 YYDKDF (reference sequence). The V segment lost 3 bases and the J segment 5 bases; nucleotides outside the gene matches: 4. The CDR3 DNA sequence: TGTGCCACCAGCAGGGTTGACAGGGGGGAGACCCAGTACTTC. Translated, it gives CATSRVDRGETQYF. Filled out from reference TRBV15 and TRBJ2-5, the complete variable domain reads DAMVIQNPRYQVTQFGKPVTLSCSQTLNHNVMYWYQQKSSQAPKLLFHYYDKDFNNEADTPDNFQSRRPNTSFCFLDIRSPGLGDTAMYLCATSRVDRGETQYFGPGTRLLVL.

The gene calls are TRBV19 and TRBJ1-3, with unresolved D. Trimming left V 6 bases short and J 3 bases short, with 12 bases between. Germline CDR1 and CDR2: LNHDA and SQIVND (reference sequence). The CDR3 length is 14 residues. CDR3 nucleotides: TGTGCCAGTAGCCCCGGGTGGCTTGGAAACACCATATATTTT. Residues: CASSPGWLGNTIYF.

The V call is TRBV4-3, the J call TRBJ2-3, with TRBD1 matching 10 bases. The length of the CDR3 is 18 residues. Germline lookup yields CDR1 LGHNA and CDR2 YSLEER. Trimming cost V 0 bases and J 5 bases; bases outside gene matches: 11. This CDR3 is CASSQDRPRTGGKDTQYF. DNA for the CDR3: TGCGCCAGCAGCCAAGATCGACCCCGGACAGGGGGAAAAGATACGCAGTATTTT.

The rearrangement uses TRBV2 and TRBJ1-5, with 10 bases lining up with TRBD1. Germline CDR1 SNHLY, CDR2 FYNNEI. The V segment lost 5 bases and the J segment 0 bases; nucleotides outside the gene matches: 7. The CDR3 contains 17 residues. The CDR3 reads CASSRQGARNSNQPQHF. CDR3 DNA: TGTGCCAGCAGTCGACAGGGGGCTCGCAATAGCAATCAGCCCCAGCATTTT.

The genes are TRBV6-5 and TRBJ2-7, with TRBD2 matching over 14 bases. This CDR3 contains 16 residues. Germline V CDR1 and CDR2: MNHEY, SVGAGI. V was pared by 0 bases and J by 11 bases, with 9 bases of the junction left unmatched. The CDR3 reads CASSYSRKGLAGDEYF. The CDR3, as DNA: TGTGCCAGCAGTTACTCGCGGAAGGGACTAGCGGGGGACGAGTACTTC.

For the CDR3, the DNA is TGTGCCAGCAGCTGGGCCGGTAACTATGGCTACACCTTC. Translating it yields CASSWAGNYGYTF. This sequence joins TRBV5-4 and TRBJ1-2; D is unclear. The CDR3 spans 13 residues. Trimming removed 3 bases at V and 1 base at J, with 7 bases between. In germline, CDR1 is SGHNT, CDR2 YYREEE (reference sequence).

The chain's CDR3 is CASSPGSPSAYEQYF. The DNA for the CDR3 is TGTGCCAGCAGCCCCGGGTCACCCTCGGCCTACGAGCAGTACTTC. J is TRBJ2-7 and V is TRBV13, with D hard to call. Per germline, CDR1 PRHDT and CDR2 FYEKMQ (reference sequence). Between the trimmed V and J ends, which lost 5 bases and 2 bases, there was a span of 16 bases. The CDR3 sequence is 15 residues long.

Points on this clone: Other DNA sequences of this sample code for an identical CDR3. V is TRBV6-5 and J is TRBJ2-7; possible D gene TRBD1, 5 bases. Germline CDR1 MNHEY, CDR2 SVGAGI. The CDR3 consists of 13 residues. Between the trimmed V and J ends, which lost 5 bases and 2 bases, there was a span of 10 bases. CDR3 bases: TGTGCCAGCAGTCCTCAGACAGCCTACGAGCAGTACTTC. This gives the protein CASSPQTAYEQYF.

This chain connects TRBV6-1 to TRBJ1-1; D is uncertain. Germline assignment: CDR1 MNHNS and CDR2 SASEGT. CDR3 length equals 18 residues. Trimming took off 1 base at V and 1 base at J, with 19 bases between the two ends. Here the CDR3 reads CASSEEVEGFYPNTEAFF. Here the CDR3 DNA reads TGTGCCAGCAGTGAAGAGGTAGAGGGATTTTACCCGAACACTGAAGCTTTCTTT.